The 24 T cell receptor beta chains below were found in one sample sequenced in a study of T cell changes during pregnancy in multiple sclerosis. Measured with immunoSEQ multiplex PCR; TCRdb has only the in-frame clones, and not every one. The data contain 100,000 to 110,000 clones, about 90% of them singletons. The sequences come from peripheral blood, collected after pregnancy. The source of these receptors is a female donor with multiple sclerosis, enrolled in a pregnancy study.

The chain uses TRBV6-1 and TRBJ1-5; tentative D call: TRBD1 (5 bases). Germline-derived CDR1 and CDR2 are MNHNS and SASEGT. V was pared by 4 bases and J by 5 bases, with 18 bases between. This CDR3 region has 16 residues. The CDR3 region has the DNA TGTGCCAGCAGTGTCTTCCAGGGTCACGGGTATCAGCCCCAGCATTTT. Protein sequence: CASSVFQGHGYQPQHF.

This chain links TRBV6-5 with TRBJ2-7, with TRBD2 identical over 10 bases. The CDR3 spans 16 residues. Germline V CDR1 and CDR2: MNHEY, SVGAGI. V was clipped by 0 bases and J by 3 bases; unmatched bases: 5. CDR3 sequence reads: CASSYSGTSAGYEQYF. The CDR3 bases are TGTGCCAGCAGTTACTCCGGGACTAGCGCGGGCTACGAGCAGTACTTC.

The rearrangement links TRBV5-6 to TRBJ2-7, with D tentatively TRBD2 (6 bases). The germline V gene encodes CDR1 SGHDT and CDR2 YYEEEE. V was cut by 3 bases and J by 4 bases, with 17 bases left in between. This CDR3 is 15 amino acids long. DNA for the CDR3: TGTGCCAGCAGCTCTTTCCGGGAGTTGTTTTACGAGCAGTACTTC. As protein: CASSSFRELFYEQYF.

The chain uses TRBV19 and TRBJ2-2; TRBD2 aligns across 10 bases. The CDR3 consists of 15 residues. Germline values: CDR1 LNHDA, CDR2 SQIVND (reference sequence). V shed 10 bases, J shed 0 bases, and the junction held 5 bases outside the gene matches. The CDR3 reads CATSGRAPNTGELFF. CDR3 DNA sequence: TGTGCCACCAGCGGGAGGGCACCGAACACCGGGGAGCTGTTTTTT.

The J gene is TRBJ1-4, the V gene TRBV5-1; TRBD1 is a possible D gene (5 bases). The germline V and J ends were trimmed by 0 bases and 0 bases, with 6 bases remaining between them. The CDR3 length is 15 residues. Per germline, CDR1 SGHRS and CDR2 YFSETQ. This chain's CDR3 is CASSLEGATNEKLFF. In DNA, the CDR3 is TGCGCCAGCAGCTTGGAAGGGGCAACTAATGAAAAACTGTTTTTT.

The CDR3 bases are TGTGCCAGCAGCCACCTACAGGTTATACAAGAGACCCAGTACTTC. Translation gives CASSHLQVIQETQYF. The chain employs TRBV5-6 and TRBJ2-5; TRBD1 is a possible D gene (5 bases). In germline, CDR1 is SGHDT, CDR2 YYEEEE. Trimming took 4 bases from V and 2 from J, leaving 15 bases between them. CDR3 length: 15 residues.

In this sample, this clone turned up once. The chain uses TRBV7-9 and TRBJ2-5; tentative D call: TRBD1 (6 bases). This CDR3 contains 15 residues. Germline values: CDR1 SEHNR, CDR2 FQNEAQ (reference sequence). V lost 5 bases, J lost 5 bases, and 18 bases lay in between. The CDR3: CASSDTGNGWETQYF. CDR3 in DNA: TGTGCCAGCAGCGATACAGGGAACGGTTGGGAGACCCAGTACTTC.

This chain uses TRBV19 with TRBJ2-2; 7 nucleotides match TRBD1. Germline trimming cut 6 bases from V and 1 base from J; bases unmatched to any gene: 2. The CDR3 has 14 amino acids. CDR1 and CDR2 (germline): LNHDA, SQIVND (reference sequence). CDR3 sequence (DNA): TGTGCCAGTAGAAGGGGGCAGAACACCGGGGAGCTGTTTTTT. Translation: CASRRGQNTGELFF.

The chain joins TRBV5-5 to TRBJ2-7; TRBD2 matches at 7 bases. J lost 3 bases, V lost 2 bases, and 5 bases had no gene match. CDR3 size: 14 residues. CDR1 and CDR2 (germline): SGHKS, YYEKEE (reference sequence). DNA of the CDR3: TGTGCCAGCAGCTTAGGCGGGAGTGGCTACGAGCAGTACTTC. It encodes CASSLGGSGYEQYF.

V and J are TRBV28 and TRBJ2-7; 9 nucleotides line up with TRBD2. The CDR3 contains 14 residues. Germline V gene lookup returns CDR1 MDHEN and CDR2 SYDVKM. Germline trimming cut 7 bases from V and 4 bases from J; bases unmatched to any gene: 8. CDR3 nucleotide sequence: TGTGCCAGCATGTTCCCTAGCGGGAAGTACGAGCAGTACTTC. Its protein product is CASMFPSGKYEQYF.

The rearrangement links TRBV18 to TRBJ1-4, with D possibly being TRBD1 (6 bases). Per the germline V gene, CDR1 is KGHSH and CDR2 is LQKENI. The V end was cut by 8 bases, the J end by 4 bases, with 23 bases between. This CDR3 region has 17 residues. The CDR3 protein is CASHYQRYRDLNEKLFF. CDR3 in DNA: TGTGCCAGCCACTACCAAAGATACAGGGATCTTAATGAAAAACTGTTTTTT.

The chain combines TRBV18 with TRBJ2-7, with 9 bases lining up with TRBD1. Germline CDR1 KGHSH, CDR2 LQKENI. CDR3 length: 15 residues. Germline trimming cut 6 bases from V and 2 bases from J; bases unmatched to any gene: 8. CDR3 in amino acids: CASSDDRGLTYEQYF. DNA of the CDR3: TGTGCCAGCTCGGATGACAGGGGGTTAACCTACGAGCAGTACTTC.

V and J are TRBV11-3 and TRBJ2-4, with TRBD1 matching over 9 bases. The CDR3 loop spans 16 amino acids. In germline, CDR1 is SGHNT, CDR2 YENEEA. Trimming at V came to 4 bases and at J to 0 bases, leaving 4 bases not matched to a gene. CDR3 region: CASSSTGGLAKNIQYF. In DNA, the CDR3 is TGTGCCAGCAGCTCGACAGGGGGATTAGCCAAAAACATTCAGTACTTC.

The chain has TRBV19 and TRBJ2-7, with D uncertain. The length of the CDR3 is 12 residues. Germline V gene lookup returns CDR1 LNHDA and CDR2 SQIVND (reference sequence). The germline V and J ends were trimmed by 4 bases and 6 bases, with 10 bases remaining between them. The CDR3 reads CASSTWSGEQYF. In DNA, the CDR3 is TGTGCCAGTAGTACTTGGTCCGGCGAGCAGTACTTC.

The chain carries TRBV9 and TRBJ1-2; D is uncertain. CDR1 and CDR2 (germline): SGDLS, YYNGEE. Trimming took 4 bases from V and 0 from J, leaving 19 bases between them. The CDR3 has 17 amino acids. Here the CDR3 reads CASSFRQRVWPNYGYTF. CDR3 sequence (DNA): TGTGCCAGCAGCTTTCGACAACGAGTATGGCCTAACTATGGCTACACCTTC.

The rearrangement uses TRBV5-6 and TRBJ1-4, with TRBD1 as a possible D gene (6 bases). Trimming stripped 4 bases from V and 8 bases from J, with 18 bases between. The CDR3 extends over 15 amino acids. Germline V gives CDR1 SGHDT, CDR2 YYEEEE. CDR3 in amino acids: CASSGQQGVGEKLFF. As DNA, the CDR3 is TGTGCCAGCAGCGGCCAACAGGGCGTGGGAGAAAAACTGTTTTTT.

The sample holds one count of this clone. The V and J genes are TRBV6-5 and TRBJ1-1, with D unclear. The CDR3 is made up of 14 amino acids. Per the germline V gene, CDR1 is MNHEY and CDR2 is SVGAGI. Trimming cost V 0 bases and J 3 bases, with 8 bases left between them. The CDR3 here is CASSYSPAYTEAFF. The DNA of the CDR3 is TGTGCCAGCAGTTACTCTCCAGCGTACACTGAAGCTTTCTTT.

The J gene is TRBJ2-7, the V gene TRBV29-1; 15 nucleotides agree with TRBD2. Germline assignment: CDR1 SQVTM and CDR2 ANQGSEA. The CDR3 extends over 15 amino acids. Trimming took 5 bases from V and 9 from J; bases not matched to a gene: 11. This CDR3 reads CSVLTGLAGGGGQYF. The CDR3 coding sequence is TGCAGCGTTTTAACGGGACTAGCGGGGGGAGGCGGGCAGTACTTC.

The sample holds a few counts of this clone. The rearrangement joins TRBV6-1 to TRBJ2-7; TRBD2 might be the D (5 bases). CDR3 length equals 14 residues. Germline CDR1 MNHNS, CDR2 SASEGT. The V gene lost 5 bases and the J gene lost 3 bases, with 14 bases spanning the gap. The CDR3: CASSPWEIVYEQYF. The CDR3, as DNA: TGTGCCAGCAGTCCTTGGGAGATAGTCTACGAGCAGTACTTC.

The CDR3 spells CASSSDRGTGGFSNQPQHF. DNA for the CDR3: TGTGCCAGCAGCTCTGATAGAGGGACAGGGGGCTTTAGCAATCAGCCCCAGCATTTT. V and J are TRBV7-9 and TRBJ1-5; 12 nucleotides match TRBD1. This CDR3 is built from 19 residues. V lost 4 bases and J lost 0; bases outside the gene matches: 10. Per the germline V gene, CDR1 is SEHNR and CDR2 is FQNEAQ (reference sequence).

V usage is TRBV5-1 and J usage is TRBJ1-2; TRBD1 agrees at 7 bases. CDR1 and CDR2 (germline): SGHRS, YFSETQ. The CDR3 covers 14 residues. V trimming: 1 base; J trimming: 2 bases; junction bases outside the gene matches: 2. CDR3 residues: CASSLQGDNYGYTF. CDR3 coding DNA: TGCGCCAGCAGCTTGCAGGGGGACAACTATGGCTACACCTTC.

CDR3 amino acids: CASSQGSGNTEAFF. For the CDR3, the DNA is TGTGCCAGCAGTCAGGGGAGTGGGAACACTGAAGCTTTCTTT. This rearrangement joins TRBV6-6 to TRBJ1-1; possibly TRBD1 for D (6 bases). CDR3 length: 14 residues. Looked up from germline, CDR1 is MNHNY and CDR2 is SVGAGI (reference sequence). V was clipped by 5 bases and J by 1 base, with 11 bases between them.

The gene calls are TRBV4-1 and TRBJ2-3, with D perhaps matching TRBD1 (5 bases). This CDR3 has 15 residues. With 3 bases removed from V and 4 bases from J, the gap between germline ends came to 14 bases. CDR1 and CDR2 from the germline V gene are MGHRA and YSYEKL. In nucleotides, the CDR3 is TGCGCCAGCAGCCAGGAGACTCAGGGTGCAGATACGCAGTATTTT. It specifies CASSQETQGADTQYF.

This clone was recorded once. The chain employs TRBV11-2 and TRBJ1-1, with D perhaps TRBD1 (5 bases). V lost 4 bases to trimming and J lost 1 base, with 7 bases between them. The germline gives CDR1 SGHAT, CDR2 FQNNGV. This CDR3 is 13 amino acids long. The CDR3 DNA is TGTGCCAGCAGCTCCGACAGGAACACTGAAGCTTTCTTT. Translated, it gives CASSSDRNTEAFF. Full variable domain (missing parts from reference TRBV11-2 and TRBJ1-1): EAGVAQSPRYKIIEKRQSVAFWCNPISGHATLYWYQQILGQGPKLLIQFQNNGVVDDSQLPKDRFSAERLKGVDSTLKIQPAKLEDSAVYLCASSSDRNTEAFFGQGTRLTVV.